This TCR beta chain was observed in a study of blood T cells in healthy people across ages. Germline-derived CDR1 and CDR2 are MNHEY and SVGAGI. Trimming at V came to 2 bases and at J to 4 bases, leaving 4 bases not matched to a gene. This CDR3 contains 14 residues. Using a J-beta primer mix together with a sample-barcoded 5' primer, a second PCR was run for about 6 to 12 cycles. Each CDR3 protein gets one entry after TCRdb re-called the 5' RACE reads with MiXCR. The data show 800,000 to 900,000 distinct CDR3 sequences, about 62% seen once. Remarks on this clonotype: Its specificity is not known.

Whole-study results and caveats: Per million T cells, TCR beta diversity dropped about linearly as age rose.

The receptor comes from a man under 40 in good health. Sequenced material: blood. The rearrangement uses TRBV6-5 and TRBJ1-2; 7 nucleotides line up with TRBD1. CDR3 loop: CASSYGTDSYGYTF. Written as DNA, the CDR3 is TGTGCCAGCAGTTACGGGACAGACTCCTATGGCTACACCTTC.